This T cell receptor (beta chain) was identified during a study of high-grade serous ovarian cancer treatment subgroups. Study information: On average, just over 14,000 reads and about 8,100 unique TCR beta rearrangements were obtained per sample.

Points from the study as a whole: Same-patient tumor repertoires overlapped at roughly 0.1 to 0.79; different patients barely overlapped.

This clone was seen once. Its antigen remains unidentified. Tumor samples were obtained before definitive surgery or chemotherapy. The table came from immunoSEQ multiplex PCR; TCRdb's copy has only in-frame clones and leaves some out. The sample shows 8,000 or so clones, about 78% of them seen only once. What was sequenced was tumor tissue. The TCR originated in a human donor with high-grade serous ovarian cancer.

The CDR3 region has the DNA TGCGCCAGCAGTGAGGAGAATAGAGCTAACTATGGCTACACCTTC. Translating gives CASSEENRANYGYTF. The rearrangement joins TRBV10-1 to TRBJ1-2; no reliable D call. Germline lookup yields CDR1 WNHNN and CDR2 SYGVQD (reference sequence). This CDR3 region has 15 residues. The V end was cut by 2 bases, the J end by 0 bases, with 10 bases between.